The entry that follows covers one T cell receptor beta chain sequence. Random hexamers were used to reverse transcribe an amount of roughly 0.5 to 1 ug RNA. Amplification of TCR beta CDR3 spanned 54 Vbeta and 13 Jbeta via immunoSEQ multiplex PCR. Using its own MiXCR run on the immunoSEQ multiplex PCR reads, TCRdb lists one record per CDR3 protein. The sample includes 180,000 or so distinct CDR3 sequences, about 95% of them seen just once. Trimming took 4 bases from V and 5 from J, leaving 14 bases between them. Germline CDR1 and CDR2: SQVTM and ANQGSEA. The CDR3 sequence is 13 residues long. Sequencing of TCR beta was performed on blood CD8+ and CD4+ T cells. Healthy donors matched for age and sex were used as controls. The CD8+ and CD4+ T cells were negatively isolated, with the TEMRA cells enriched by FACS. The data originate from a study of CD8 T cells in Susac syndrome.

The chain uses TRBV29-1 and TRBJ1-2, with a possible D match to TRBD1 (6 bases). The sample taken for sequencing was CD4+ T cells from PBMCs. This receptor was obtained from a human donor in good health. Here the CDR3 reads CSVVAGAEYGYTF. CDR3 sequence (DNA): TGCAGCGTTGTTGCGGGGGCCGAATATGGCTACACCTTC. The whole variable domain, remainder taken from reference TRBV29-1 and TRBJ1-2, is SAVISQKPSRDICQRGTSLTIQCQVDSQVTMMFWYRQQPGQSLTLIATANQGSEATYESGFVIDKFPISRPNLTFSTLTVSNMSPEDSSIYLCSVVAGAEYGYTFGSGTRLTVV.